These 17 T cell receptor beta chains originate from one sample sequenced in a study of beta chain features in type 1 diabetes. As every portion of the isolated RNA was reverse transcribed, the sequencing read expressed TCRB transcripts. The assay was immunoSEQ multiplex PCR, and TCRdb's table has in-frame clones only and misses some. In the table there are fewer than 250,000 clones, around 14% of which are singletons. The specimen sequenced was naive CD4+ T cells from blood. These receptors were taken from a middle-aged woman in good health.

This chain connects TRBV5-1 to TRBJ2-1; 16 bases are shared with TRBD2. V was clipped by 4 bases and J by 14 bases; unmatched bases: 6. CDR1 SGHRS and CDR2 YFSETQ come from the germline V gene. CDR3 size: 14 residues. The CDR3 DNA follows: TGCGCCAGCAGCCCTGGGACTAGCGGGGGGGCCAAGTTCTTC. Translation: CASSPGTSGGAKFF.

This clone was seen only a few times. The chain is built from TRBV2 and TRBJ2-7; D is unresolved. The CDR3 contains 12 residues. The V and J ends lost 2 bases and 5 bases respectively, with 7 bases between them. Germline V CDR1 and CDR2: SNHLY, FYNNEI. CDR3 region: CASSESGDEQYF. The DNA of the CDR3 is TGTGCCAGCAGTGAATCCGGTGACGAGCAGTACTTC.

The J gene is TRBJ2-3, the V gene TRBV23-1; tentatively, D is TRBD1 (6 bases). TRBV23-1 is designated an ORF whose function remains uncertain. Between the trimmed V and J ends, which lost 4 bases and 2 bases, there was a span of 13 bases. The CDR3 contains 15 residues. This chain's CDR3 is CASSLDRSNTDTQYF. The CDR3 coding sequence is TGCGCCAGCAGTCTTGACAGGTCCAACACAGATACGCAGTATTTT.

V is TRBV7-2 and J is TRBJ2-1; D not certain. This CDR3 is built from 11 residues. The V gene lost 2 bases and the J gene lost 10 bases, with 6 bases spanning the gap. The germline V gene has CDR1 SGHTA and CDR2 FQGNSA. The CDR3 sequence is CASSLFSEQFF. The CDR3 region has the DNA TGTGCCAGCAGCTTATTTAGCGAGCAGTTCTTC.

The chain recombines TRBV18 with TRBJ1-4; TRBD1 is a possible D gene (6 bases). V shed 0 bases and J shed 8 bases, with 10 bases lying between them. Germline CDR1 is KGHSH and CDR2 is LQKENI. The CDR3 is made up of 14 amino acids. CDR3 sequence: CASSPPWGREKLFF. The CDR3 DNA follows: TGTGCCAGCTCACCACCTTGGGGGCGGGAAAAACTGTTTTTT.

The V and J genes are TRBV29-1 and TRBJ1-1; D uncertain. CDR1 and CDR2 (germline): SQVTM, ANQGSEA. The CDR3 totals 11 residues. The ends were cut back, 5 bases at V and 4 bases at J, with 8 bases in the middle. CDR3 sequence: CSVSDITEAFF. CDR3 in DNA: TGCAGCGTTTCCGACATCACTGAAGCTTTCTTT. The full variable domain, its missing parts supplied by reference TRBV29-1 and TRBJ1-1, is SAVISQKPSRDICQRGTSLTIQCQVDSQVTMMFWYRQQPGQSLTLIATANQGSEATYESGFVIDKFPISRPNLTFSTLTVSNMSPEDSSIYLCSVSDITEAFFGQGTRLTVV.

The sample holds a few counts of this clone. This chain links TRBV7-2 with TRBJ2-7, with TRBD2 matching over 7 bases. Germline V gene sequence: CDR1 SGHTA, CDR2 FQGNSA. V lost 5 bases to trimming and J lost 0 bases; unmatched junction nucleotides: 7. This CDR3 region has 15 residues. The CDR3 sequence: CASSPQAGNSYEQYF. The CDR3 DNA reads as TGTGCCAGCAGCCCGCAAGCGGGGAACTCCTACGAGCAGTACTTC.

This clone was recorded many times. The chain links TRBV4-3 to TRBJ1-1; TRBD1 is a possible D gene (5 bases). Germline values: CDR1 LGHNA, CDR2 YSLEER. The CDR3 is made up of 14 amino acids. V was clipped by 1 base and J by 2 bases, with 8 bases between them. The CDR3 reads CASSQGQINTEAFF. The CDR3 nucleotides are TGCGCCAGCAGCCAAGGACAGATTAACACTGAAGCTTTCTTT.

This chain uses TRBV5-1 with TRBJ1-5; 7 positions agree with TRBD1. CDR3 length: 14 residues. J was trimmed by 7 bases and V by 0 bases; bases with no gene match: 4. Germline loops: CDR1 SGHRS, CDR2 YFSETQ. The chain's CDR3 is CASSLAGDRQPQHF. Written as DNA, the CDR3 is TGCGCCAGCAGCTTGGCAGGGGACAGACAGCCCCAGCATTTT.

The genes are TRBV19 and TRBJ1-2; 8 bases align to TRBD1. CDR3 length equals 15 residues. The germline V gene has CDR1 LNHDA and CDR2 SQIVND (reference sequence). V was clipped by 11 bases and J by 5 bases; unmatched bases: 16. Here the CDR3 DNA reads TGTGCCTGCAGGGCGGGACAGGCCCCAGTTTATGGCTACACCTTC. Translating gives CACRAGQAPVYGYTF. Full variable domain (remainder filled in from reference TRBV19 and TRBJ1-2): DGGITQSPKYLFRKEGQNVTLSCEQNLNHDAMYWYRQDPGQGLRLIYYSQIVNDFQKGDIAEGYSVSREKKESFPLTVTSAQKNPTAFYLCACRAGQAPVYGYTFGSGTRLTVV.

This clone was seen a handful of times. This chain joins TRBV25-1 and TRBJ2-3; 10 positions match TRBD2. The germline V gene has CDR1 MGHDK and CDR2 SYGVNS. There are 16 residues in the CDR3. Losses at the gene ends were 3 bases for V and 3 bases for J; bases not matched to a gene: 6. The CDR3 loop reads CASSDLAGVPTDTQYF. The CDR3 region has the DNA TGTGCCAGCAGTGACCTAGCGGGGGTCCCTACAGATACGCAGTATTTT.

This clone occurred a few times. The chain employs TRBV19 and TRBJ2-3; TRBD1 aligns across 9 bases. The CDR3 runs to 13 residues. Trimming removed 4 bases from V and 6 bases from J; junction bases left unmatched: 2. Germline CDR1 is LNHDA and CDR2 is SQIVND (reference sequence). CDR3 protein: CASSTDRGDTQYF. CDR3 coding DNA: TGTGCCAGTAGTACCGACAGGGGGGATACGCAGTATTTT.

J is TRBJ1-5 and V is TRBV25-1, with D unresolved. The CDR3 spans 13 residues. The V end was cut by 2 bases, the J end by 7 bases, with 9 bases between. Germline CDR1 is MGHDK and CDR2 is SYGVNS. The CDR3 DNA follows: TGTGCCAGCAGTGAAGGTGGCAGACAGCCCCAGCATTTT. It yields the protein CASSEGGRQPQHF.

The chain couples TRBV4-2 to TRBJ1-6; tentatively, D is TRBD1 (5 bases). Germline-derived CDR1 and CDR2 are LGHNA and YNFKEQ. V was pared by 3 bases and J by 9 bases, with 18 bases between. CDR3 length equals 16 residues. In DNA, the CDR3 is TGTGCCAGCAGCCAGGCAGGGTGGGACGGGAGTTCACCCCTCCACTTT. Protein sequence: CASSQAGWDGSSPLHF.

The CDR3 DNA is TGTGCCAGCAGCTTAGCGTCGGGGGACAGAAACTACGAGCAGTACTTC. It codes for CASSLASGDRNYEQYF. The chain recombines TRBV7-9 with TRBJ2-7, with D maybe TRBD1 (7 bases). Per germline, CDR1 SEHNR and CDR2 FQNEAQ (reference sequence). The CDR3 extends over 16 amino acids. The germline V and J ends were trimmed by 0 bases and 3 bases, with 15 bases remaining between them.

This clone has more than one count but fewer than ten. This chain joins TRBV6-4 and TRBJ1-3; D is unresolved. Trimming shortened V by 10 bases and J by 3 bases, and 13 bases separated the two germline ends. Per the germline V gene, CDR1 is MRHNA and CDR2 is SNTAGT. The CDR3 has 13 residues. The CDR3 DNA sequence: TGTGCCACAAGCCCAGGTATTGGAAACACCATATATTTT. It specifies CATSPGIGNTIYF.

V gene TRBV5-6 combines with J gene TRBJ2-5, with 11 bases that match TRBD2. Germline-derived CDR1 and CDR2 are SGHDT and YYEEEE. V was clipped by 4 bases and J by 5 bases; unmatched bases: 13. The CDR3 runs 17 residues. The DNA for the CDR3 is TGTGCCAGCAGCCCGGGACTAGCGGACCTATGGGTGGAGACCCAGTACTTC. Translating gives CASSPGLADLWVETQYF.